Listed below are T cell receptor beta chains from one sample, sequenced in a study of blood T cell repertoires in COVID-19. Clones were read by immunoSEQ multiplex PCR, and TCRdb kept only the in-frame ones, dropping some. The table records under 100,000 clones, 75% to 90% of them present only once. Sequenced material: peripheral blood. The receptors here all came from a woman in her forties with active or convalescent COVID-19. CDR3s include the opening cysteine and the closing phenylalanine or tryptophan. A D gene is named only where the DNA matches it firmly. Only some rows state a clone size, as once, few, many or a class for expanded clones.

j_call d_call v_call clone_size cdr3_aa cdr3_nt
TRBJ2-7 TRBD1 TRBV9 few CASSFQPGTGTYEQYF TGTGCCAGCAGCTTCCAACCCGGGACAGGAACCTACGAGCAGTACTTC
TRBJ2-1 TRBD2 TRBV19 . CASTSFVAGSSYNEQFF TGTGCCAGTACTTCCTTTGTAGCGGGGAGCTCCTACAATGAGCAGTTCTTC
TRBJ2-3 . TRBV29-1 . CSVELKETGRHPDTQYF TGCAGCGTTGAACTGAAGGAGACAGGTCGTCACCCGGATACGCAGTATTTT
TRBJ1-5 . TRBV18 once CASSPRSTISDQPQHF TGTGCCAGCTCACCACGCAGTACCATCAGCGATCAGCCCCAGCATTTT
TRBJ2-7 TRBD2 TRBV7-2 . CASSLLFSGGGEQYF TGTGCCAGCAGCCTACTCTTTAGCGGGGGGGGAGAGCAGTACTTC
TRBJ2-5 . TRBV6-7 . CASSYSPVAAGWSQETQYF TGTGCCAGCAGTTACTCACCCGTTGCCGCGGGGTGGTCCCAAGAGACCCAGTACTTC
TRBJ2-3 TRBD2 TRBV2 . CASSPSGGHQYF TGTGCCAGCAGCCCCAGCGGGGGCCACCAGTATTTT
TRBJ1-2 TRBD1 TRBV6-5 few CASSYTRGTGNYGYTF TGTGCCAGCAGTTACACCCGAGGGACAGGGAACTATGGCTACACCTTC
TRBJ1-1 . TRBV9 . CASSVDGGTEAFF TGTGCCAGCAGCGTAGACGGGGGCACTGAAGCTTTCTTT
TRBJ2-1 . TRBV5-1 . CASSLGGATSYNEQFF TGCGCCAGCAGCTTGGGGGGCGCAACCTCCTACAATGAGCAGTTCTTC
TRBJ2-7 TRBD2 TRBV4-3 . CASSQDPGLAYEQYF TGCGCCAGCAGCCAAGATCCGGGACTAGCATACGAGCAGTACTTC
TRBJ2-5 . TRBV24-1 . CATSDPGLTQGTQYF TGTGCCACCAGTGATCCTGGACTGACCCAAGGGACCCAGTACTTC
TRBJ2-7 . TRBV7-8 few CASSLSTGLGEQYF TGTGCCAGCAGCTTAAGCACAGGGCTAGGGGAGCAGTACTTC
TRBJ1-1 . TRBV19 . CASSTPPRPGQGNTEAFF TGTGCCAGTAGTACCCCACCCAGACCTGGGCAGGGGAACACTGAAGCTTTCTTT
TRBJ2-5 TRBD1 TRBV9 few CASSAGQGETQYF TGTGCCAGCAGCGCGGGACAGGGGGAGACCCAGTACTTC
TRBJ2-5 TRBD1 TRBV9 . CASSVVPDRGETQYF TGTGCCAGCAGCGTAGTCCCGGACAGGGGGGAGACCCAGTACTTC
TRBJ1-5 TRBD1 TRBV19 . CASIEQGAGNQPQHF TGTGCCAGTATAGAACAGGGGGCGGGCAATCAGCCCCAGCATTTT
TRBJ2-7 TRBD2 TRBV18 . CASSVGLAGGNEQYF TGTGCCAGCTCAGTCGGACTAGCGGGAGGTAACGAGCAGTACTTC
TRBJ2-3 . TRBV15 . CATSSQGDTQYF TGTGCCACCAGCTCACAGGGTGATACGCAGTATTTT
TRBJ1-1 TRBD1 TRBV9 many CASSADTGTGNEAFF TGTGCCAGCAGCGCCGATACCGGGACAGGGAATGAAGCTTTCTTT
TRBJ2-5 . TRBV9 . CASNVGRAGETQYF TGTGCCAGCAACGTAGGCAGGGCAGGCGAGACCCAGTACTTC
TRBJ2-2 . TRBV11-2 . CASSLGGFTGELFF TGTGCCAGCAGCTTAGGCGGCTTCACCGGGGAGCTGTTTTTT
TRBJ2-7 TRBD1 TRBV19 . CASSAQTGSYEQYF TGTGCCAGTAGTGCTCAGACAGGGTCTTACGAGCAGTACTTC
TRBJ1-1 . TRBV7-2 few CASSPRAGDTEAFF TGTGCCAGCAGCCCCAGGGCAGGGGACACTGAAGCTTTCTTT
TRBJ1-1 . TRBV19 . CASSIHLSGIREAFF TGTGCCAGTAGTATTCATTTGAGCGGTATTCGTGAAGCTTTCTTT
TRBJ2-7 TRBD2 TRBV11-2 . CASSFGSGLAYEQYF TGTGCCAGCAGCTTTGGGTCGGGACTAGCCTACGAGCAGTACTTC
TRBJ2-7 . TRBV7-6 . CASSIRRQGGVYEQYF TGTGCCAGCAGCATACGACGTCAAGGGGGAGTTTACGAGCAGTACTTC
TRBJ1-2 . TRBV28 . CASRGVGGYTF TGTGCCAGCAGAGGGGTTGGCGGCTACACCTTC
TRBJ2-1 TRBD2 TRBV19 . CASSMIGSSGSSYNEQFF TGTGCCAGTAGTATGATCGGTTCTAGCGGGAGCTCCTACAATGAGCAGTTCTTC
TRBJ1-2 . TRBV21-1 . CASSKGSDRGRGYTF TGTGCCAGCAGCAAAGGTTCCGACAGGGGGCGTGGCTACACCTTC
TRBJ1-1 . TRBV7-9 . CASSFHADTEAFF TGTGCCAGCAGCTTCCACGCAGACACTGAAGCTTTCTTT
TRBJ2-7 TRBD1 TRBV7-9 . CASSILGSTGEYF TGTGCCAGCAGCATACTCGGATCGACAGGGGAGTACTTC